Listed here are 22 T cell receptor beta chains from one sample, sequenced in a study of cytomegalovirus exposure and HLA in healthy donors. PCR amplification relied on 60 Vbeta primers (plus 13 Jbeta primers). Assay: immunoSEQ multiplex PCR; the TCRdb copy retains only in-frame clones and omits some. Of roughly 130,000 clones listed, 80% are singletons. Input material: PBMCs. These receptor sequences come from a man aged 40-55 years in good health and CMV-seronegative.

The chain recombines TRBV18 with TRBJ1-4; TRBD1 matches at 7 bases. V lost 3 bases and J lost 6; bases outside the gene matches: 1. CDR3 length: 13 amino acids. Per germline, CDR1 KGHSH and CDR2 LQKENI. Written as DNA, the CDR3 is TGTGCCAGCTCACCGACAGGGTATGAAAAACTGTTTTTT. The encoded protein is CASSPTGYEKLFF.

This clone has only a few counts. The J gene is TRBJ2-1, the V gene TRBV27; 7 positions match TRBD2. The CDR3 consists of 16 residues. CDR1 is MNHEY, CDR2 SMNVEV, per germline (reference sequence). Unmatched junction bases numbered 8, after V lost 3 bases and J lost 3 bases. CDR3 amino acids: CASSLMAGLFYNEQFF. In nucleotides, the CDR3 is TGTGCCAGCAGTTTGATGGCGGGACTATTCTACAATGAGCAGTTCTTC.

Only one count was recorded for this clone. This sequence joins TRBV7-6 and TRBJ1-6, with TRBD1 matching 7 bases. The CDR3 extends over 17 amino acids. The ends lost 5 bases at V and 7 bases at J; junction bases unmatched: 14. CDR1 and CDR2 (germline): SGHVS, FNYEAQ. The CDR3 coding sequence is TGTGCCAGCAGCCAGACACCCAGGGGGTCTAAGAATTCACCCCTCCACTTT. It is translated as CASSQTPRGSKNSPLHF.

V gene TRBV25-1 combines with J gene TRBJ1-5; D not certain. CDR1 MGHDK and CDR2 SYGVNS come from the germline V gene. V shed 1 base and J shed 4 bases, with 14 bases lying between them. The CDR3 has 16 amino acids. The CDR3 reads CASSELGRQSNQPQHF. Written as DNA, the CDR3 is TGTGCCAGCAGTGAATTGGGCAGACAATCGAATCAGCCCCAGCATTTT.

The DNA for the CDR3 is TGTGCCAGCAGCGACAGGGTAAACCAGCCCCAGCATTTT. This gives the protein CASSDRVNQPQHF. This chain links TRBV7-2 with TRBJ1-5, with 7 bases that match TRBD1. Germline V gives CDR1 SGHTA, CDR2 FQGNSA. After removal of 5 bases from V and 7 bases from J, the junction contained 5 bases not matched to a gene. This CDR3 comprises 13 residues.

The CDR3 is CASSALGRPSTDTQYF. The CDR3 bases are TGTGCCAGCAGCGCGCTGGGGCGGCCAAGCACAGATACGCAGTATTTT. This chain connects TRBV5-4 to TRBJ2-3; maybe TRBD1 (5 bases). The V end was cut by 4 bases, the J end by 0 bases, with 15 bases between. The CDR3 runs 16 residues. Per the germline V gene, CDR1 is SGHNT and CDR2 is YYREEE (reference sequence).

This chain joins TRBV9 and TRBJ2-1, with TRBD2 matching over 14 bases. Germline CDR1 and CDR2: SGDLS and YYNGEE. CDR3 length equals 17 residues. The junction had 7 bases not matched to a gene; V was cut back by 1 base and J by 7 bases. The CDR3 protein is CASSVSGLAGGGNEQFF. The CDR3 nucleotides are TGTGCCAGCAGCGTAAGTGGACTAGCGGGGGGCGGAAATGAGCAGTTCTTC.

The CDR3 here is CASSFDWTGAGGYTF. CDR3 bases: TGTGCCAGCAGTTTCGATTGGACAGGGGCGGGAGGCTACACCTTC. V and J are TRBV2 and TRBJ1-2; TRBD1 aligns across 9 bases. The CDR3 length is 15 residues. The trim removed 5 bases at V and 8 bases at J, leaving 12 bases unmatched. Germline CDR1 and CDR2: SNHLY and FYNNEI.

This sequence joins TRBV18 and TRBJ1-6, with D maybe TRBD1 (6 bases). The CDR3 is 14 amino acids. CDR1 KGHSH and CDR2 LQKENI come from the germline V gene. V lost 2 bases and J lost 9, with 11 bases in between. CDR3 amino acids: CASSPTGNLSPLHF. CDR3 nucleotides: TGTGCCAGCTCACCAACAGGGAATCTTTCACCCCTCCACTTT. Full variable domain (outside the CDR3, taken from reference TRBV18 and TRBJ1-6): NAGVMQNPRHLVRRRGQEARLRCSPMKGHSHVYWYRQLPEEGLKFMVYLQKENIIDESGMPKERFSAEFPKEGPSILRIQQVVRGDSAAYFCASSPTGNLSPLHFGNGTRLTVT.

The chain combines TRBV11-2 with TRBJ1-2, with D unresolved. Between the trimmed V and J ends, which lost 5 bases and 4 bases, there was a span of 8 bases. Germline loops: CDR1 SGHAT, CDR2 FQNNGV. The CDR3 covers 12 residues. The CDR3 coding sequence is TGTGCCAGCAGCCCGGGAGCCTATGGCTACACCTTC. Translating gives CASSPGAYGYTF. Combining the CDR3 with reference TRBV11-2 and TRBJ1-2 gives the whole variable domain EAGVAQSPRYKIIEKRQSVAFWCNPISGHATLYWYQQILGQGPKLLIQFQNNGVVDDSQLPKDRFSAERLKGVDSTLKIQPAKLEDSAVYLCASSPGAYGYTFGSGTRLTVV.

V and J are TRBV29-1 and TRBJ2-2, with D possibly matching TRBD1 (6 bases). Germline V gene data show CDR1 as SQVTM and CDR2 as ANQGSEA. This CDR3 contains 13 residues. Trimming removed 5 bases from V and 4 bases from J, with 11 bases in between. This chain's CDR3 is CSVSVGATGELFF. The CDR3, as DNA: TGCAGCGTTTCCGTGGGGGCCACCGGGGAGCTGTTTTTT.

The rearrangement links TRBV10-3 to TRBJ2-3, with 11 bases identical to TRBD2. CDR1 is ENHRY, CDR2 SYGVKD, per germline. The V segment lost 9 bases and the J segment 2 bases; nucleotides outside the gene matches: 7. The CDR3 runs 15 residues. In DNA, the CDR3 is TGTGCCATTGCCCTAGCGGGGGGAAACACAGATACGCAGTATTTT. This encodes CAIALAGGNTDTQYF.

The gene calls are TRBV5-4 and TRBJ1-2, with 8 bases that match TRBD1. The CDR3 totals 15 residues. CDR1 and CDR2 from the germline V gene are SGHNT and YYREEE (reference sequence). V shed 6 bases, J shed 4 bases, and the junction held 11 bases outside the gene matches. Here the CDR3 DNA reads TGTGCCAGCACCACTAGACAGGGGCCTCTCTATGGCTACACCTTC. Amino acid sequence: CASTTRQGPLYGYTF.

The genes are TRBV5-1 and TRBJ2-1; TRBD2 aligns across 12 bases. The junction had 7 bases not matched to a gene; V was cut back by 4 bases and J by 8 bases. The CDR3 extends over 15 amino acids. In germline, CDR1 is SGHRS, CDR2 YFSETQ. CDR3 sequence reads: CASSGLAGLVDEQFF. CDR3 DNA sequence: TGCGCCAGCAGCGGACTAGCGGGATTAGTAGATGAGCAGTTCTTC.

The genes are TRBV27 and TRBJ2-7; TRBD1 matches at 8 bases. Per the germline V gene, CDR1 is MNHEY and CDR2 is SMNVEV (reference sequence). The V segment lost 4 bases and the J segment 4 bases; nucleotides outside the gene matches: 6. The CDR3 contains 14 residues. The CDR3 loop is CASSSRTGPYEQYF. The DNA for the CDR3 is TGTGCCAGCAGTTCCCGGACAGGGCCTTACGAGCAGTACTTC.

This chain connects TRBV7-6 to TRBJ1-1, with 8 nucleotides matching TRBD1. The CDR3 is 17 amino acids. V lost 5 bases and J lost 0; bases outside the gene matches: 11. Germline loops: CDR1 SGHVS, CDR2 FNYEAQ. CDR3 residues: CASSPGTGGSMNTEAFF. CDR3 coding DNA: TGTGCCAGCAGCCCAGGGACAGGCGGTTCCATGAACACTGAAGCTTTCTTT.

V and J are TRBV5-1 and TRBJ1-1; 7 positions match TRBD1. There are 14 residues in the CDR3. Unmatched junction bases numbered 6, after V lost 3 bases and J lost 4 bases. Germline CDR1 is SGHRS and CDR2 is YFSETQ. CDR3 protein: CASSWGPGGTEAFF. In nucleotides, the CDR3 is TGCGCCAGCAGCTGGGGCCCAGGGGGCACTGAAGCTTTCTTT.

V usage is TRBV27 and J usage is TRBJ1-2; D possibly corresponds to TRBD1 (5 bases). The CDR3 has 13 amino acids. V lost 4 bases and J 7 bases, leaving 13 bases between the germline ends. The germline CDR1 and CDR2 sequences are MNHEY and SMNVEV (reference sequence). Here the CDR3 DNA reads TGTGCCAGCAGTTCTCGGGCGGGGCTTGGCTACACCTTC. Translation: CASSSRAGLGYTF.

The chain is built from TRBV6-5 and TRBJ2-2, with no clear D. Trimming pared 2 bases from V and 2 bases from J, leaving 9 bases between. This CDR3 is built from 15 residues. Germline CDR1 reads MNHEY; CDR2 reads SVGAGI. CDR3 sequence: CASSYTVQNTGELFF. The CDR3 DNA reads as TGTGCCAGCAGTTACACGGTTCAAAACACCGGGGAGCTGTTTTTT.

V usage is TRBV7-9 and J usage is TRBJ1-5; D unresolved. In germline, CDR1 is SEHNR, CDR2 FQNEAQ (reference sequence). The V and J ends lost 1 base and 6 bases respectively, with 4 bases between them. This CDR3 is built from 12 residues. CDR3: CASSLVSQPQHF. The CDR3 region has the DNA TGTGCCAGCAGCTTAGTTAGTCAGCCCCAGCATTTT.

V is TRBV30 and J is TRBJ1-2; D is undetermined. The CDR3 sequence is 13 residues long. Per the germline V gene, CDR1 is GTSNPN and CDR2 is SVGIG (reference sequence). The germline V and J ends were trimmed by 2 bases and 1 base, with 8 bases remaining between them. The CDR3, as DNA: TGTGCCTGGAGTCCGGAGGGTAACTATGGCTACACCTTC. Its protein product is CAWSPEGNYGYTF.

This clone was seen more than once but under ten times. CDR3 protein: CASSTRSDSQPQHF. DNA for the CDR3: TGTGCCAGCAGCACCCGATCGGACAGCCAGCCCCAGCATTTT. The rearrangement links TRBV6-6 to TRBJ1-5, with D tentatively TRBD1 (6 bases). Trimming left V 6 bases short and J 7 bases short, with 16 bases between. Germline CDR1 and CDR2: MNHNY and SVGAGI (reference sequence). This CDR3 has 14 amino acids.